These 7 T cell receptor beta chains were sequenced from one sample in a study of shared clonotypes between healthy human individuals. This table comes from immunoSEQ multiplex PCR, and its TCRdb copy is limited to in-frame clones, with some not included. The table has roughly 640,000 clones, more than 95% seen once; the top ten hold 0.045% to 0.06%. Sequencing was carried out using naive CD4+ T cells sorted from blood. Noted subset: CD45RA+ positively selected. The receptors come from a woman in her 30s in good health.

V usage is TRBV2 and J usage is TRBJ2-2; no definite D call. The CDR3 loop spans 16 amino acids. V lost 3 bases to trimming and J lost 5 bases, with 16 bases between them. CDR1 SNHLY and CDR2 FYNNEI come from the germline V gene. The CDR3, as DNA: TGTGCCAGCAGTGATTTCAGAAAGTGGTTGACCGGGGAGCTGTTTTTT. Translation: CASSDFRKWLTGELFF.

The chain uses TRBV7-9 and TRBJ2-1; 11 bases fit TRBD2. The CDR3 runs to 15 residues. The germline V gene encodes CDR1 SEHNR and CDR2 FQNEAQ (reference sequence). V was pared by 5 bases and J by 8 bases, with 8 bases of the junction left unmatched. The CDR3 DNA follows: TGTGCCAGCAGCGAAACTAGCGGGAGTAGCTATGAGCAGTTCTTC. It encodes CASSETSGSSYEQFF.

The rearrangement joins TRBV19 to TRBJ2-1; D not certain. Germline V gives CDR1 LNHDA, CDR2 SQIVND (reference sequence). CDR3 length: 12 amino acids. With 6 bases removed from V and 9 bases from J, the gap between germline ends came to 12 bases. The CDR3 loop is CASSLGTGEQFF. CDR3 coding DNA: TGTGCCAGTAGCCTAGGAACGGGTGAGCAGTTCTTC.

This chain uses TRBV29-1 with TRBJ2-7; 8 bases match TRBD2. CDR3 length: 16 residues. Germline values: CDR1 SQVTM, CDR2 ANQGSEA. The V segment lost 4 bases and the J segment 5 bases; nucleotides outside the gene matches: 16. This CDR3 reads CSVAGLWRAGVDEQYF. CDR3 coding DNA: TGCAGCGTTGCGGGCCTGTGGAGAGCGGGAGTAGACGAGCAGTACTTC.

The chain links TRBV10-3 to TRBJ2-3; 10 nucleotides match TRBD2. The CDR3 has 14 amino acids. V shed 5 bases and J 6 bases; nucleotides not matched to a gene: 5. CDR1 is ENHRY, CDR2 SYGVKD, per germline. The DNA for the CDR3 is TGTGCCATCAGTACCGGGACTAGCGATGATACGCAGTATTTT. This sequence encodes CAISTGTSDDTQYF.

The chain employs TRBV10-1 and TRBJ2-1; D gene ambiguous. Germline V gene data show CDR1 as WNHNN and CDR2 as SYGVQD (reference sequence). The CDR3 length is 15 residues. V lost 3 bases, J lost 3 bases, and 12 bases lay in between. The CDR3 DNA sequence: TGCGCCAGCAGTGAATCCTCCGGAAACTACAATGAGCAGTTCTTC. This gives the protein CASSESSGNYNEQFF.

This rearrangement joins TRBV5-8 to TRBJ2-4; D is possibly TRBD2 (6 bases). The germline V gene has CDR1 SGHTS and CDR2 YDEGEE. The CDR3 is 18 amino acids. V dropped 4 bases and J dropped 0 bases, with 20 bases sitting between them. The CDR3 DNA is TGTGCCAGCAGCGGGCTGGGGGGTTCGGAGGGAGCCAAAAACATTCAGTACTTC. Its translation is CASSGLGGSEGAKNIQYF.